This T cell receptor beta chain stems from a study of cytomegalovirus exposure and HLA in healthy donors. With 60 Vbeta and 13 Jbeta primers, the PCR was carried out. Method: immunoSEQ multiplex PCR; TCRdb's copy keeps in-frame clones and lacks some. The table shows about 130,000 clones, with under 80% occurring only once. Notes on the study in general: The study put roughly 160 TCR beta chains on its list as cytomegalovirus-associated.

Notes on this clone: What it binds is unknown.

The clonotype comes from a man in his late teens or twenties in good health and CMV-seropositive. Input material: PBMCs.

For the CDR3, the DNA is TGTGCCACCTTGGGACTTGGGGCGGGGGAGACCCAGTACTTC. This translates into CATLGLGAGETQYF. This sequence joins TRBV6-5 and TRBJ2-5; possible D gene TRBD2, 6 bases. Germline lookup yields CDR1 MNHEY and CDR2 SVGAGI. V lost 10 bases, J lost 5 bases, and 20 bases lay in between. This CDR3 spans 14 amino acids.